The 7 T cell receptor beta chains given below trace back to one sample, sequenced in a study of regulatory and conventional T cells in RAG deficiency. The sorted conventional CD4+ T cells were CD25-low and CD127-high, with genomic DNA sequenced. The assay was immunoSEQ multiplex PCR, and TCRdb's table has in-frame clones only and misses some. The profile shows approximately 30,000 clones, approximately 96% of them singletons. This same sample was also taken into another study, of regulatory T cells. That study reports: The PCR used 52 TRBV and 13 TRBJ primers.

Input material: CD25- CD4+ T cells sorted from blood. All receptors come from a human donor in good health.

V and J are TRBV9 and TRBJ2-3; D perhaps matches TRBD1 (6 bases). V lost 7 bases, J lost 1 base, and 10 bases lay in between. The germline gives CDR1 SGDLS, CDR2 YYNGEE. The CDR3 is made up of 13 amino acids. The CDR3 here is CASERTGTDTQYF. DNA for the CDR3: TGTGCCAGCGAAAGGACAGGCACAGATACGCAGTATTTT. Supplemented by reference TRBV9 and TRBJ2-3, the full variable domain reads DSGVTQTPKHLITATGQRVTLRCSPRSGDLSVYWYQQSLDQGLQFLIQYYNGEERAKGNILERFSAQQFPDLHSELNLSSLELGDSALYFCASERTGTDTQYFGPGTRLTVL.

The chain couples TRBV6-4 to TRBJ2-6; the match to TRBD1 covers 8 bases. Germline CDR1 and CDR2: MRHNA and SNTAGT. This CDR3 spans 17 amino acids. J gave up 0 bases and V 5 bases, and 6 bases lay outside the gene matches. CDR3 in DNA: TGTGCCAGCAGTTCCGGGACAGGTGCCTCTGGGGCCAACGTCCTGACTTTC. Its protein product is CASSSGTGASGANVLTF.

For the CDR3, the DNA is TGTGCCACCAGCAGCGGTTCGGGGGGCTCCTACGAGCAGTACTTC. Translated, it gives CATSSGSGGSYEQYF. The chain combines TRBV15 with TRBJ2-7; 7 nucleotides agree with TRBD2. The V gene's germline CDR1 is LNHNV and CDR2 YYDKDF (reference sequence). Trimming at V came to 3 bases and at J to 0 bases, leaving 5 bases not matched to a gene. The CDR3 extends over 15 amino acids.

The V gene is TRBV30, the J gene TRBJ1-1; TRBD1 matches 8 bases. There are 11 residues in the CDR3. Germline V gene data show CDR1 as GTSNPN and CDR2 as SVGIG (reference sequence). The V and J ends lost 7 bases and 7 bases, in that order; junction bases with no gene match: 5. CDR3 loop: CASRTGFEAFF. Written as DNA, the CDR3 is TGTGCCTCCCGGACAGGGTTTGAAGCTTTCTTT. Together with reference TRBV30 and TRBJ1-1, the CDR3 gives the full variable domain: SQTIHQWPATLVQPVGSPLSLECTVEGTSNPNLYWYRQAAGRGLQLLFYSVGIGQISSEVPQNLSASRPQDRQFILSSKKLLLSDSGFYLCASRTGFEAFFGQGTRLTVV.

The gene calls are TRBV18 and TRBJ2-3; D not certain. CDR3 length: 17 residues. Germline V gives CDR1 KGHSH, CDR2 LQKENI. The V end lost 2 bases, the J end lost 0 bases, and 15 bases lay between the germline ends. The DNA for the CDR3 is TGTGCCAGCTCACCATTCCTCACAAGCGATAGCACAGATACGCAGTATTTT. This codes for CASSPFLTSDSTDTQYF.

Of note for this clone: A read error may account for a junction end that differs from germline. The rearrangement links TRBV5-1 to TRBJ2-5; 7 bases fit TRBD1. Per germline, CDR1 SGHRS and CDR2 YFSETQ. CDR3 length equals 13 residues. As DNA, the CDR3 is TGCGCCGGCAGCCCCTGGACAGGAGAGACCCAGTACTTC. Residues: CAGSPWTGETQYF.

The chain joins TRBV6-6 to TRBJ2-1; 7 bases match TRBD2. Germline CDR1 and CDR2: MNHNY and SVGAGI (reference sequence). Unmatched junction bases numbered 5, after V lost 2 bases and J lost 7 bases. CDR3 length: 14 residues. The CDR3 DNA reads TGTGCCAGCAGTTACCGGGGGGAGGCAAATGAGCAGTTCTTC. This encodes CASSYRGEANEQFF.